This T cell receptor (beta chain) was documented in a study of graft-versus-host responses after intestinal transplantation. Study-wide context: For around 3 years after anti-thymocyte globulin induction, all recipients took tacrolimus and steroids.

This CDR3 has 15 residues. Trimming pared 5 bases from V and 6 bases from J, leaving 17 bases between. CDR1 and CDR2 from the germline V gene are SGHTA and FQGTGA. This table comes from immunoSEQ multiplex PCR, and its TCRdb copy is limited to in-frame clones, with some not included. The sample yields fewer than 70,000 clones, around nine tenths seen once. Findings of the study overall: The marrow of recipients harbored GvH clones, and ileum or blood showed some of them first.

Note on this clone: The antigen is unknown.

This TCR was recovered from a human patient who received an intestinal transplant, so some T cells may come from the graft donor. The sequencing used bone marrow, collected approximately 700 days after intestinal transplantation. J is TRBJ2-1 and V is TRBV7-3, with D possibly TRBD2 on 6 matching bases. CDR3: CASSPSGLDLNEQFF. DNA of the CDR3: TGTGCCAGCAGCCCTTCGGGACTTGACCTCAATGAGCAGTTCTTC.